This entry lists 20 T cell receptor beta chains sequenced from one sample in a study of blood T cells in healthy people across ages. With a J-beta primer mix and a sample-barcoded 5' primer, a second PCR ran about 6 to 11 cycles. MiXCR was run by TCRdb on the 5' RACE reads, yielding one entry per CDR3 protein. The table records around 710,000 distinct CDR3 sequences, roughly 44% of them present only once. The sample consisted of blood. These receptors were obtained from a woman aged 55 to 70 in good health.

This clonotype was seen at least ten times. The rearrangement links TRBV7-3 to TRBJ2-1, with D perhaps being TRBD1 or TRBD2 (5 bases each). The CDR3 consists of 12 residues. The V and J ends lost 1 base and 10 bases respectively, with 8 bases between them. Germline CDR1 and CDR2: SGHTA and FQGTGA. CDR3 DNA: TGTGCCAGCAGCTTAAATGGGGGAGAGCAGTTCTTC. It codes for CASSLNGGEQFF. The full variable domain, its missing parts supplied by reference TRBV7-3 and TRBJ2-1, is GAGVSQTPSNKVTEKGKYVELRCDPISGHTALYWYRQSLGQGPEFLIYFQGTGAADDSGLPNDRFFAVRPEGSVSTLKIQRTERGDSAVYLCASSLNGGEQFFGPGTRLTVL.

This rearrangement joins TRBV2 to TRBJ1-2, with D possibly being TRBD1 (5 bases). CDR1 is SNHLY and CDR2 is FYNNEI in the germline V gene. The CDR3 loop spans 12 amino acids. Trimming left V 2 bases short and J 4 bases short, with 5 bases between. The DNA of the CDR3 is TGTGCCAGCAGTGAAACAGGCTATGGCTACACCTTC. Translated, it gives CASSETGYGYTF.

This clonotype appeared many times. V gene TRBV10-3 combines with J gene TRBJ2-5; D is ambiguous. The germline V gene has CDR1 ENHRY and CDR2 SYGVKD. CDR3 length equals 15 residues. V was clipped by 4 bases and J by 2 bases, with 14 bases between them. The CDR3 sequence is CAISVQQTLQETQYF. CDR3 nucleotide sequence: TGTGCCATCAGTGTCCAACAGACACTTCAAGAGACCCAGTACTTC.

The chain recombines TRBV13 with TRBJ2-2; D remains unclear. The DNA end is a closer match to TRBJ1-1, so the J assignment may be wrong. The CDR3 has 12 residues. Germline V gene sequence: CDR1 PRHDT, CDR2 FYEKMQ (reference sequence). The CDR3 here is CASSFLDVGAFF. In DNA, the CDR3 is TGTGCCAGCAGCTTCCTGGACGTGGGAGCTTTCTTT.

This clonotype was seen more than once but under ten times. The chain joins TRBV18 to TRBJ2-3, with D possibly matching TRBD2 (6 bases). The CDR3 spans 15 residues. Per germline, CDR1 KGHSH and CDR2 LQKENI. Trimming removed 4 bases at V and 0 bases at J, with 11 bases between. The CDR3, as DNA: TGTGCCAGCTCACTCGGGAGCATAAGCACAGATACGCAGTATTTT. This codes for CASSLGSISTDTQYF.

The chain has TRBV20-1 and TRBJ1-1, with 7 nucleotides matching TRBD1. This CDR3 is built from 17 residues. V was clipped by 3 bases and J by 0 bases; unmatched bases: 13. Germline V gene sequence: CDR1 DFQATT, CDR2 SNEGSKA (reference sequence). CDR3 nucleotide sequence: TGCAGTGCTAGCTTCTACAGGGGAGGGTTCATGAACACTGAAGCTTTCTTT. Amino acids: CSASFYRGGFMNTEAFF.

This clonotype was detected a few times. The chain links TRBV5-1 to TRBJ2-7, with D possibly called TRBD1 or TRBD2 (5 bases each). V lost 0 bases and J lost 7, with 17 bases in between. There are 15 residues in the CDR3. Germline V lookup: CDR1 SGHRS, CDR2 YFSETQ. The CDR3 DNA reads TGCGCCAGCAGCTTGGGGCAGGGAGCTTACAATGAGCAGTACTTC. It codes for CASSLGQGAYNEQYF.

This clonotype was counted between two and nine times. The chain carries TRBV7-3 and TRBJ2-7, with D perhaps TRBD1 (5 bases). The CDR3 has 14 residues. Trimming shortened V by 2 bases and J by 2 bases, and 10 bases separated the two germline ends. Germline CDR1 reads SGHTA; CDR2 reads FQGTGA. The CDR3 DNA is TGTGCCAGCAGCTTAGGGGCAAACCCCTACGAGCAGTACTTC. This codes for CASSLGANPYEQYF.

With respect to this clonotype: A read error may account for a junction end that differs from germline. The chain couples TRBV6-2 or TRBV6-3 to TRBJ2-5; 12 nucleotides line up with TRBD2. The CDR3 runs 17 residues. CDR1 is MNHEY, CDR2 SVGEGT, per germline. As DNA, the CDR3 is TGTGTCAGCAGTTACAGCGGACTAGCGGGAACCTACAATGAGCAGTACTTC. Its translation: CVSSYSGLAGTYNEQYF.

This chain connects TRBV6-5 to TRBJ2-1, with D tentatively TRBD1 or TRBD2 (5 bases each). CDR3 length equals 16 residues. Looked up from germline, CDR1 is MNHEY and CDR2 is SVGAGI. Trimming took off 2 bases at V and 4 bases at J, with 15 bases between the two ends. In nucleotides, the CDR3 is TGTGCCAGCAGTTACGCGTTCGGGGACGGGTACAATGAGCAGTTCTTC. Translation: CASSYAFGDGYNEQFF.

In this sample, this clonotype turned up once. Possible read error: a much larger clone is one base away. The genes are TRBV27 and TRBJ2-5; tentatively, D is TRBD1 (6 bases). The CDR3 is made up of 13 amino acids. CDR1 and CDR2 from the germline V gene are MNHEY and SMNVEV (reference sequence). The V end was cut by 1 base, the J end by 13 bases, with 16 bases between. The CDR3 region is CASSLLGGYERYF. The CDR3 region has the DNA TGTGCCAGCAGTTTATTAGGGGGTTACGAGCGGTACTTC.

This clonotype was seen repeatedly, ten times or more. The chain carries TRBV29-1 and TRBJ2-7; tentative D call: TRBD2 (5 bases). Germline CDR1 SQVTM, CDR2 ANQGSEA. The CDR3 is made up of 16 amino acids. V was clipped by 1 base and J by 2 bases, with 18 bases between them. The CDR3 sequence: CSVEVPPRGAPYEQYF. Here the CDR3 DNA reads TGCAGCGTTGAAGTCCCCCCCCGGGGTGCTCCCTACGAGCAGTACTTC.

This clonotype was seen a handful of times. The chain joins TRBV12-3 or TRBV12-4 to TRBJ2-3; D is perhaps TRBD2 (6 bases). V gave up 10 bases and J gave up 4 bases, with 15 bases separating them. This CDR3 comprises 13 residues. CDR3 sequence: CATGGEAADTQYF. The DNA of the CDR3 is TGTGCCACCGGGGGTGAGGCGGCAGATACGCAGTATTTT.

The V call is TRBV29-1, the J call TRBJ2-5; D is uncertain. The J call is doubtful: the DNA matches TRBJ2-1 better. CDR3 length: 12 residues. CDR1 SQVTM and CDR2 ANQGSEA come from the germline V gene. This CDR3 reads CSVEAYQETQFF. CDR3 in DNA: TGCAGCGTTGAGGCATACCAAGAGACCCAGTTCTTC.

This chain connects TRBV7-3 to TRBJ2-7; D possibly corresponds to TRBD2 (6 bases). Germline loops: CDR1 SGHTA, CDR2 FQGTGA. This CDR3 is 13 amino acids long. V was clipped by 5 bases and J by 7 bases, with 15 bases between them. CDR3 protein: CASSPGLQGEQYF. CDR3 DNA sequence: TGTGCCAGCAGCCCGGGACTTCAGGGTGAGCAGTACTTC.

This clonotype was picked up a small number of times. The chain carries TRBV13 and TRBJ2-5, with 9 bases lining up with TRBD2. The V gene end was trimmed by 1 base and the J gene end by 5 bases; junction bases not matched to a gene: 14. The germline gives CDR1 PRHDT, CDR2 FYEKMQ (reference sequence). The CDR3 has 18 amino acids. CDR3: CASSLDFVSSGMGETQYF. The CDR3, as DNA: TGTGCCAGCAGCTTAGATTTCGTCTCTAGCGGGATGGGGGAGACCCAGTACTTC.

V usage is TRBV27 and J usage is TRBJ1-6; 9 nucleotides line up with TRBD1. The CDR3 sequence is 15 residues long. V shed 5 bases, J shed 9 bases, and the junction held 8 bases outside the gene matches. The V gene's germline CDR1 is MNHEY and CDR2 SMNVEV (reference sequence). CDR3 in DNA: TGTGCCAGCAGTCCCCAAGGACAGGGGACTTCACCCCTCCACTTT. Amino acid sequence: CASSPQGQGTSPLHF.

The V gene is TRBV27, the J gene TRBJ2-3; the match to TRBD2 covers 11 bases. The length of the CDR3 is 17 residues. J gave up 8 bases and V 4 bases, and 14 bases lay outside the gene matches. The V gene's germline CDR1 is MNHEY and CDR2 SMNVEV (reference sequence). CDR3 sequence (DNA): TGTGCCAGCAGTTCCCACTCGACTAGCGGGGCCAGAGCTACGCAGTATTTT. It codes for CASSSHSTSGARATQYF.

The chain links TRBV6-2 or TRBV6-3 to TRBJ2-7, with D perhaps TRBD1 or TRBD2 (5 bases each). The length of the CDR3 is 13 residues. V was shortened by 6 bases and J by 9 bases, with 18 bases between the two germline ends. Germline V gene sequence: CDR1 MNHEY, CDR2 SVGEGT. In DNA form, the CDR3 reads TGTGCCAGCAGCACGGGACCCCCTTGCGCGCAGTACTTC. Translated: CASSTGPPCAQYF.

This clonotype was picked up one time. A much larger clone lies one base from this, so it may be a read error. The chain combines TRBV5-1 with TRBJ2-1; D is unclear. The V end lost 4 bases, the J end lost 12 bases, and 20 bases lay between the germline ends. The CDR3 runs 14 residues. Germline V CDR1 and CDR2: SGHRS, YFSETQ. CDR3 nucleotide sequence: TGCGCCAGCAGCCCCAATGACGGATGGGATGGGCAGTTCTTC. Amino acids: CASSPNDGWDGQFF. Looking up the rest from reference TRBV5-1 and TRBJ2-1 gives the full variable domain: KAGVTQTPRYLIKTRGQQVTLSCSPISGHRSVSWYQQTPGQGLQFLFEYFSETQRNKGNFPGRFSGRQFSNSRSEMNVSTLELGDSALYLCASSPNDGWDGQFFGPGTRLTVL.